This is a list of T cell receptor beta chains from one sample in a study of regulatory T cells in long-lasting Graves disease. Each CDR3 protein is one row after TCRdb ran MiXCR on the multiplex PCR reads. The data contain 600,000 to 800,000 distinct CDR3 sequences, about 30% of them seen just once; the ten biggest clones take up 42%. Specimen: peripheral blood mononuclear cells (PBMCs), collected when the disease was refractory, from a patient treated with antithyroid drugs. The receptor set was obtained from a female donor with Graves disease. Each CDR3 is given with its conserved first and last residue. The D gene is left open where the match is weak. Rows may omit the clone size; those that give it use once, few, many or a size class.

v_call: TRBV27
d_call: NA
clone_size: NA
j_call: TRBJ1-1
cdr3_nt: TGTGCCAGCAGTTTATTTGCGGGTCACACTGAAGCTTTCTTT
cdr3_aa: CASSLFAGHTEAFF

v_call: TRBV7-9
d_call: NA
clone_size: NA
j_call: TRBJ1-6
cdr3_nt: TGTGCCAGCAGACCCGGAACTGGGGCGCATTCACCCCTCCACTTT
cdr3_aa: CASRPGTGAHSPLHF

v_call: TRBV2
d_call: TRBD2
clone_size: few
j_call: TRBJ2-6
cdr3_nt: TGTGCCAGCAGTGAACTAGCGGGACGCTCTGGGGCCAACGTCCTGACTTTC
cdr3_aa: CASSELAGRSGANVLTF

v_call: TRBV6-1
d_call: TRBD1
clone_size: NA
j_call: TRBJ1-4
cdr3_nt: TGTGCCAGCAGTCCGGGACAGGCGCTAATCTCAACTAATGAAAAACTGTTTTTT
cdr3_aa: CASSPGQALISTNEKLFF

v_call: TRBV2
d_call: TRBD2
clone_size: NA
j_call: TRBJ2-7
cdr3_nt: TGTGCCAGCAGTGAAGCCCGACTAGCGAGAGATGTTTACGAGCAGTACTTC
cdr3_aa: CASSEARLARDVYEQYF

v_call: TRBV18
d_call: NA
clone_size: few
j_call: TRBJ1-1
cdr3_nt: TGTGCCAGCTCCCCACCGGTTACCACTGAAGCTTTCTTT
cdr3_aa: CASSPPVTTEAFF

v_call: TRBV2
d_call: TRBD2
clone_size: NA
j_call: TRBJ2-7
cdr3_nt: TGTGCCAGCAGGACCCTAGCGGGAGTTGACGAGCAGTACTTC
cdr3_aa: CASRTLAGVDEQYF

v_call: TRBV6-1
d_call: NA
clone_size: few
j_call: TRBJ1-1
cdr3_nt: TGTGCCAGCAGGGGGGACCTGGGGGACACTGAAGCTTTCTTT
cdr3_aa: CASRGDLGDTEAFF

v_call: TRBV2
d_call: NA
clone_size: many
j_call: TRBJ2-7
cdr3_nt: TGTGCCAGCAGTGTTCGGCAATCCTACGAGCAGTACTTC
cdr3_aa: CASSVRQSYEQYF

v_call: TRBV28
d_call: NA
clone_size: many
j_call: TRBJ1-2
cdr3_nt: TGTGCCAGCAGTTTATTGCGCTATGGCTACACCTTC
cdr3_aa: CASSLLRYGYTF

v_call: TRBV13
d_call: TRBD2
clone_size: many
j_call: TRBJ2-5
cdr3_nt: TGTGCCAGCAGCTCGGGACTACAAGAGACCCAGTACTTC
cdr3_aa: CASSSGLQETQYF

v_call: TRBV28
d_call: NA
clone_size: many
j_call: TRBJ1-1
cdr3_nt: TGTGCCAGCAGAGGTACAATGAACACTGAAGCTTTCTTT
cdr3_aa: CASRGTMNTEAFF

v_call: TRBV20-1
d_call: TRBD2
clone_size: NA
j_call: TRBJ2-5
cdr3_nt: TGCAGTGCTAGGTTGCCTAGCGGTGGGGAGACCCAGTACTTC
cdr3_aa: CSARLPSGGETQYF

v_call: TRBV19
d_call: NA
clone_size: few
j_call: TRBJ1-2
cdr3_nt: TGTGCCAGTAGTGACCAGGCTGGCCCCTATGGCTACACCTTC
cdr3_aa: CASSDQAGPYGYTF

v_call: TRBV15
d_call: NA
clone_size: NA
j_call: TRBJ1-5
cdr3_nt: TGTGCCACCAGCAGAGGCGGGACCCCGCCCCAGCATTTT
cdr3_aa: CATSRGGTPPQHF

v_call: TRBV29-1
d_call: NA
clone_size: few
j_call: TRBJ1-1
cdr3_nt: TGCAGCGTTGTGGCAGGGTTGAACACTGAAGCTTTCTTT
cdr3_aa: CSVVAGLNTEAFF

v_call: TRBV5-6
d_call: NA
clone_size: NA
j_call: TRBJ2-7
cdr3_nt: TGTGCCAGCAGCTACGAAGCGCTGACCTACGAGCAGTACTTC
cdr3_aa: CASSYEALTYEQYF

v_call: TRBV2
d_call: NA
clone_size: many
j_call: TRBJ1-2
cdr3_nt: TGTGCCAGCAGTGCAGACAGTCTCTATGGCTACACCTTC
cdr3_aa: CASSADSLYGYTF

v_call: TRBV12-3/TRBV12-4
d_call: NA
clone_size: NA
j_call: TRBJ2-5
cdr3_nt: TGTGCCAGCAGTTACTCGTGGGACCAGGGTCCGTACTTC
cdr3_aa: CASSYSWDQGPYF

v_call: TRBV6-1
d_call: NA
clone_size: NA
j_call: TRBJ1-1
cdr3_nt: TGTGCCAGCAGTGCCCTCGTAGGGAGGAACACTGAAGCTTTCTTT
cdr3_aa: CASSALVGRNTEAFF

v_call: TRBV29-1
d_call: NA
clone_size: many
j_call: TRBJ2-7
cdr3_nt: TGCAGCGTTGAAGACGAGGCGGGCGGCTACGAGCAGTACTTC
cdr3_aa: CSVEDEAGGYEQYF

v_call: TRBV6-1
d_call: NA
clone_size: few
j_call: TRBJ1-5
cdr3_nt: TGTGCCAGCAGTGAGATCTATAGCAATCAGCCCCAGCATTTT
cdr3_aa: CASSEIYSNQPQHF

v_call: TRBV20-1
d_call: NA
clone_size: many
j_call: TRBJ1-4
cdr3_nt: TGCAGTGCTAGACCCGAGGGTAGGAATGAAAAACTGTTTTTT
cdr3_aa: CSARPEGRNEKLFF